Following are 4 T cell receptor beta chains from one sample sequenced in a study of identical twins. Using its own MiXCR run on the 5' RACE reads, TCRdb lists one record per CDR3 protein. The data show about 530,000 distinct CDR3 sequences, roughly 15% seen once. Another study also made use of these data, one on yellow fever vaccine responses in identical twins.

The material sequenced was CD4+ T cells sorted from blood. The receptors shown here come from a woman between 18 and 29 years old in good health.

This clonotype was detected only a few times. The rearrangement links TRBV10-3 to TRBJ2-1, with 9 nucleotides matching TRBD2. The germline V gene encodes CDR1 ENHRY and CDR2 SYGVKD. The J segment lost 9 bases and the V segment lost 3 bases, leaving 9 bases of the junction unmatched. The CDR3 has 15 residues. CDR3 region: CAISDMAGGPGEQFF. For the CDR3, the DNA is TGTGCCATCAGTGATATGGCGGGGGGGCCTGGTGAGCAGTTCTTC.

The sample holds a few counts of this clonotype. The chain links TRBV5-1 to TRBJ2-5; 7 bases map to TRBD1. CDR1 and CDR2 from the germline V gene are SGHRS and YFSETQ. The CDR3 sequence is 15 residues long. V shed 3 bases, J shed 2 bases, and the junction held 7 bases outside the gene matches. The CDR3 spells CASSSNHRGQETQYF. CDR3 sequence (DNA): TGCGCCAGCAGCTCGAACCACAGGGGACAAGAGACCCAGTACTTC.

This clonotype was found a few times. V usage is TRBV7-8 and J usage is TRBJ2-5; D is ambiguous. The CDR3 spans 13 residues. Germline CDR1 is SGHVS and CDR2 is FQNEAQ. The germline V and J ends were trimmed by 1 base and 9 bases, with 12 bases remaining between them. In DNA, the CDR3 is TGTGCCAGCAGCTTAGAGTCCCAACGGGCCCAGTACTTC. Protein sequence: CASSLESQRAQYF.

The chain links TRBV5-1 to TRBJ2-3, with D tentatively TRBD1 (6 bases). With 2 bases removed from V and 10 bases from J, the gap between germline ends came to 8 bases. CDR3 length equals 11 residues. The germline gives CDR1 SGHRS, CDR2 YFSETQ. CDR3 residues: CASSLQGAQYF. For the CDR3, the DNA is TGCGCCAGCAGCTTACAGGGTGCGCAGTATTTT.